These 3 T cell receptor beta chains came from one sample sequenced in a study of OX40 agonist ivuxolimab in advanced cancers. TCRdb keeps only in-frame clones here, not all; method: immunoSEQ multiplex PCR. The table has under 40,000 clones, about three quarters seen once. Sequencing was performed on CD4+ or CD8+ T cells sorted from blood, taken in a trial of the OX40 agonist ivuxolimab. The receptors come from an adult with an advanced solid tumor such as melanoma, head and neck, liver or kidney cancer.

V is TRBV7-3 and J is TRBJ2-2; D unresolved. Trimming shortened V by 1 base and J by 2 bases, and 5 bases separated the two germline ends. This CDR3 has 14 amino acids. Per the germline V gene, CDR1 is SGHTA and CDR2 is FQGTGA. The CDR3, as DNA: TGTGCCAGCAGCTTAAACAGTAACACCGGGGAGCTGTTTTTT. The encoded protein is CASSLNSNTGELFF.

This clone appeared a single time. The chain links TRBV5-1 to TRBJ2-7; D uncertain. V shed 0 bases and J shed 5 bases, with 9 bases lying between them. This CDR3 region has 13 residues. Germline loops: CDR1 SGHRS, CDR2 YFSETQ. This CDR3 is CASSLVILDEQYF. For the CDR3, the DNA is TGCGCCAGCAGCTTGGTTATCCTCGACGAGCAGTACTTC.

The gene calls are TRBV5-5 and TRBJ1-2, with unresolved D. CDR3 length equals 14 residues. V lost 6 bases to trimming and J lost 5 bases, with 17 bases between them. CDR1 is SGHKS, CDR2 YYEKEE, per germline (reference sequence). The CDR3 DNA reads as TGTGCCAGCATCCCGTCGGCTTCGAAGTATGGCTACACCTTC. Its translation: CASIPSASKYGYTF. Full variable domain (missing parts from reference TRBV5-5 and TRBJ1-2): DAGVTQSPTHLIKTRGQQVTLRCSPISGHKSVSWYQQVLGQGPQFIFQYYEKEERGRGNFPDRFSARQFPNYSSELNVNALLLGDSALYLCASIPSASKYGYTFGSGTRLTVV.